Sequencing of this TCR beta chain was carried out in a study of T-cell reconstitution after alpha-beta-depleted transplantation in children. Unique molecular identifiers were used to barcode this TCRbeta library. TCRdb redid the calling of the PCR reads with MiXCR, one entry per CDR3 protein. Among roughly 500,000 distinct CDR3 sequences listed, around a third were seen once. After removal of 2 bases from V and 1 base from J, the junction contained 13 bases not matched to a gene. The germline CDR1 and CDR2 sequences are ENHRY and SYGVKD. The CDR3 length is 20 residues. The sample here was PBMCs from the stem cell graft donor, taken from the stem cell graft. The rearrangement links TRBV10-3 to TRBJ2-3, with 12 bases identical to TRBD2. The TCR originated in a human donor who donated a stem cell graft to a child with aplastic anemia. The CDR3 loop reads CAISEKLAGGLVPGTDTQYF. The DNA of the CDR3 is TGTGCCATCAGTGAGAAGCTAGCGGGAGGGTTGGTTCCAGGCACAGATACGCAGTATTTT.